This TCR beta chain stems from a study of cytomegalovirus exposure and HLA in healthy donors. Comment on this clone: Its matching antigen is unknown.

It was healthy bone marrow donors who served as donors. V dropped 5 bases and J dropped 2 bases, with 16 bases sitting between them. In germline, CDR1 is MGHDK, CDR2 SYGVNS. The CDR3 contains 15 residues. General study findings and limits: A previous analysis found most TCR beta V segments productive roughly 87% or roughly 30% of the time. In a later analysis, CMV-associated beta chains were mostly HLA-associated, it appeared.

The PCR made use of 60 Vbeta and 13 Jbeta primers. Profiled with immunoSEQ multiplex PCR; TCRdb holds only in-frame clones, not every one. In the table there are over 120,000 clones, 8.5% to 10% of which are singletons. The rearrangement uses TRBV25-1 and TRBJ2-7; the D gene is possibly TRBD1 (6 bases). Sequencing input: PBMCs. The receptor's source is a man aged 50-60 years in good health and CMV-seronegative. CDR3 bases: TGTGCCAGCAGTCCGCCGGGACACTTCCCCTACGAGCAGTACTTC. This encodes CASSPPGHFPYEQYF.